This TCR beta chain appears in the sequencing data of a study of cytomegalovirus exposure and HLA in healthy donors. CDR1 is SGHTA and CDR2 is FQGNSA in the germline V gene. This CDR3 comprises 16 residues. Trimming pared 1 base from V and 5 bases from J, leaving 15 bases between. With 60 Vbeta and 13 Jbeta primers, the PCR was carried out. Assay used: immunoSEQ multiplex PCR; TCRdb lists only in-frame clones, some missing. The table for this sample gives 25,000 to 30,000 clones. Sample: PBMCs. The receptor was derived from a man under 40 in good health and CMV-seronegative. The V and J genes are TRBV7-2 and TRBJ2-1; D is uncertain. CDR3 nucleotide sequence: TGTGCCAGCAGCTTAGTGACACCTCCATTTAACAATGAGCAGTTCTTC. Protein: CASSLVTPPFNNEQFF.